The next 21 T cell receptor beta chains were all read from a single sample in a study of identical twins. TCRdb called the 5' RACE reads again in MiXCR, with one record for every CDR3 protein. The data show about 920,000 distinct CDR3 sequences, about 12% seen once. This sample also appeared in a second study, on yellow fever vaccine responses in identical twins.

Sequences were obtained from PBMCs. The source of these receptors is a woman in her late teens or twenties in good health.

This clonotype was seen more than once but under ten times. V gene TRBV11-1 combines with J gene TRBJ2-3; 7 bases are a match to TRBD2. Per the germline V gene, CDR1 is SGHAT and CDR2 is FQDESV (reference sequence). V lost 5 bases to trimming and J lost 0 bases; unmatched junction nucleotides: 8. CDR3 length: 16 residues. The CDR3 DNA is TGTGCCAGCAGCCCCTTTAGCGGGCTTAGCACAGATACGCAGTATTTT. Translated: CASSPFSGLSTDTQYF.

The chain recombines TRBV7-9 with TRBJ2-1, with 8 bases matching TRBD2. Germline values: CDR1 SEHNR, CDR2 FQNEAQ (reference sequence). Unmatched junction bases numbered 9, after V lost 5 bases and J lost 0 bases. CDR3 length: 17 amino acids. The CDR3 DNA follows: TGTGCCAGCAGCCGTCTCGGTAGCGGGGCCTCCTACAATGAGCAGTTCTTC. Amino acids: CASSRLGSGASYNEQFF.

The chain links TRBV16 to TRBJ1-1; a possible D gene is TRBD1 (5 bases). Germline CDR1 reads KGHSY; CDR2 reads FQNENV. Trimming removed 6 bases from V and 3 bases from J, with 20 bases in between. This CDR3 has 16 amino acids. CDR3 coding DNA: TGTGCCAGCAGACAAGGGAGGGGAAAGTCGGACACTGAAGCTTTCTTT. It translates to CASRQGRGKSDTEAFF.

J is TRBJ2-2 and V is TRBV12-3 or TRBV12-4; a weak D match, TRBD1 (5 bases). Trimming cost V 1 base and J 5 bases, with 11 bases left between them. CDR3 size: 15 residues. CDR3 residues: CASSLGPKGTGELFF. The CDR3 coding sequence is TGTGCCAGCAGTTTAGGGCCTAAGGGGACCGGGGAGCTGTTTTTT.

This clonotype appeared a few times. This sequence joins TRBV28 and TRBJ2-5, with D possibly called TRBD1 or TRBD2 (6 bases each). V lost 3 bases, J lost 4 bases, and 18 bases lay in between. Germline V CDR1 and CDR2: MDHEN, SYDVKM. The CDR3 has 16 residues. In nucleotides, the CDR3 is TGTGCCAGCAGTTTTTTCGGGGGCAGGCCGAGAGAGACCCAGTACTTC. Amino acid sequence: CASSFFGGRPRETQYF.

The chain links TRBV7-8 to TRBJ2-7; 8 bases align to TRBD2. This CDR3 region has 16 residues. Losses at the gene ends were 1 base for V and 6 bases for J; bases not matched to a gene: 11. The germline CDR1 and CDR2 sequences are SGHVS and FQNEAQ. The CDR3 loop is CASSLVGSGAAREQYF. CDR3 coding DNA: TGTGCCAGCAGCTTAGTCGGTAGCGGGGCCGCACGCGAGCAGTACTTC.

The chain combines TRBV14 with TRBJ1-1; unclear D gene. Germline loops: CDR1 SGHDN, CDR2 FVKESK. The V end lost 0 bases, the J end lost 4 bases, and 12 bases lay between the germline ends. The CDR3 runs to 15 residues. The CDR3 loop reads CASSQDLGPGTEAFF. CDR3 bases: TGTGCCAGCAGCCAAGACCTGGGCCCGGGCACTGAAGCTTTCTTT.

This chain joins TRBV12-3 or TRBV12-4 and TRBJ2-6, with 7 bases fitting TRBD1. The CDR3 covers 17 residues. The V gene end was trimmed by 5 bases and the J gene end by 3 bases; junction bases not matched to a gene: 10. CDR3 in amino acids: CASSETGVGFGANVLTF. DNA for the CDR3: TGTGCCAGCAGTGAAACAGGGGTCGGGTTTGGGGCCAACGTCCTGACTTTC.

This clonotype has just a few counts. One junction end does not reproduce the germline sequence, and a read error may be involved. The rearrangement joins TRBV27 to TRBJ2-7, with 9 positions matching TRBD1. The CDR3 consists of 15 residues. Germline loops: CDR1 MNHEY, CDR2 SMNVEV (reference sequence). CDR3 bases: TGTGCCAGCAGTCTATCCGGGACAGGGCCCTACGAGCAGTACTTC. It translates to CASSLSGTGPYEQYF.

This chain joins TRBV12-3 or TRBV12-4 and TRBJ2-3, with D possibly being TRBD1 (5 bases). The CDR3 runs 13 residues. V was pared by 6 bases and J by 2 bases, with 9 bases between. The CDR3 bases are TGTGCCAGCAGACAGGAGCACACAGATACGCAGTATTTT. It codes for CASRQEHTDTQYF.

Written as DNA, the CDR3 is TGTGCCAGCAGCTGGCTAGCGGGAACCGGGGAGCTGTTTTTT. Amino acid sequence: CASSWLAGTGELFF. The chain recombines TRBV7-9 with TRBJ2-2; 9 bases agree with TRBD2. Trimming cost V 4 bases and J 5 bases; bases outside gene matches: 2. The CDR3 is 14 amino acids. In germline, CDR1 is SEHNR, CDR2 FQNEAQ (reference sequence).

This clonotype has a handful of counts. CDR3 region: CASTEGGDEAFF. The CDR3 coding sequence is TGTGCCAGCACTGAAGGGGGCGACGAAGCTTTCTTT. The J gene is TRBJ1-1, the V gene TRBV12-3 or TRBV12-4; TRBD1 agrees at 7 bases. J gave up 8 bases and V 7 bases, and 7 bases lay outside the gene matches. This CDR3 has 12 residues.

This clonotype has a handful of counts. The chain uses TRBV29-1 and TRBJ1-1; no reliable D call. This CDR3 has 13 residues. Germline V gene data show CDR1 as SQVTM and CDR2 as ANQGSEA. The V gene lost 3 bases and the J gene lost 1 base, with 9 bases spanning the gap. In DNA form, the CDR3 reads TGCAGCGTTGAGAGGCAGAGGAACACTGAAGCTTTCTTT. Translating gives CSVERQRNTEAFF.

This clonotype turned up a few times. The chain links TRBV10-2 to TRBJ2-6, with 8 positions matching TRBD1. Germline assignment: CDR1 WSHSY and CDR2 SAAADI. V lost 5 bases and J lost 0; bases outside the gene matches: 3. The CDR3 extends over 16 amino acids. CDR3 amino acids: CASSTGGSSGANVLTF. The DNA of the CDR3 is TGCGCCAGCAGTACAGGGGGGAGCTCTGGGGCCAACGTCCTGACTTTC.

This clonotype turned up a few times. V and J are TRBV12-3 or TRBV12-4 and TRBJ2-6; no clear D gene. The CDR3 extends over 16 amino acids. V was shortened by 3 bases and J by 0 bases, with 9 bases between the two germline ends. As DNA, the CDR3 is TGTGCCAGCAGTTTTGGTTCCCTCTCTGGGGCCAACGTCCTGACTTTC. It specifies CASSFGSLSGANVLTF.

This chain's CDR3 is CASSGRDISPLHF. DNA of the CDR3: TGTGCCAGTAGTGGACGGGATATTTCACCCCTCCACTTT. This chain connects TRBV19 to TRBJ1-6; D call uncertain. V was clipped by 5 bases and J by 9 bases, with 11 bases between them. Germline values: CDR1 LNHDA, CDR2 SQIVND (reference sequence). There are 13 residues in the CDR3.

This clonotype came up a few times. This rearrangement joins TRBV11-2 to TRBJ1-1; D perhaps matches TRBD1 (5 bases). CDR3 length equals 15 residues. Germline lookup yields CDR1 SGHAT and CDR2 FQNNGV. V lost 1 base and J lost 6, with 15 bases in between. Written as DNA, the CDR3 is TGTGCCAGCAGCTTAGGGGGGTTTCGGGTACCTGAAGCTTTCTTT. It encodes CASSLGGFRVPEAFF.

This clonotype was seen ten or more times. The V gene is TRBV2, the J gene TRBJ2-7; no firm D call. The length of the CDR3 is 10 residues. V was pared by 6 bases and J by 3 bases, with 3 bases between. Germline values: CDR1 SNHLY, CDR2 FYNNEI. The CDR3 nucleotides are TGTGCCAGCAGCGACTACGAGCAGTACTTC. This encodes CASSDYEQYF.

This clonotype has at least ten counts. The chain recombines TRBV12-3 or TRBV12-4 with TRBJ1-1; D gene uncertain. V was cut by 1 base and J by 11 bases, with 5 bases left in between. This CDR3 region has 10 residues. In DNA, the CDR3 is TGTGCCAGCAGTTTAGTGCGGGCTTTCTTT. Residues: CASSLVRAFF.

This clonotype has ten or more counts. The genes are TRBV12-3 or TRBV12-4 and TRBJ1-1; D remains unclear. With 2 bases removed from V and 5 bases from J, the gap between germline ends came to 9 bases. The CDR3 contains 13 residues. Written as DNA, the CDR3 is TGTGCCAGCAGTTTACAGCGAGGGACTGAAGCTTTCTTT. It yields the protein CASSLQRGTEAFF.

This clonotype was counted between two and nine times. This chain links TRBV20-1 with TRBJ2-7, with 8 bases lining up with TRBD2. Germline assignment: CDR1 DFQATT and CDR2 SNEGSKA (reference sequence). This CDR3 has 12 residues. With V trimmed by 3 bases and J by 5 bases, 3 bases remained unmatched. CDR3 in amino acids: CSARTSVDEQYF. DNA of the CDR3: TGCAGTGCTAGGACTAGCGTTGACGAGCAGTACTTC.